This T cell receptor (beta chain) comes out of a study of T cell responses to AZD1222 COVID-19 vaccine. The CDR3 has 15 amino acids. V shed 5 bases and J shed 6 bases, with 18 bases lying between them. CDR1 is MNHEY and CDR2 is SVGEGT in the germline V gene. This clone appeared once. Its target is unknown. Study findings and constraints: Nearly half of spike-specific TCRs reportedly target unmutated variant regions. Spike-specific TCR repertoires showed rising breadth and depth after two AZD1222 doses.

Repertoires were generated with immunoSEQ multiplex PCR, while TCRdb's copy carries only in-frame clones and drops some. The sample consists of approximately 100,000 clones, around nine tenths of them appearing once. The sample was peripheral blood, taken on day 0 of MenACWY control vaccination. The receptor was isolated from an adult in good health. The rearrangement links TRBV6-2 or TRBV6-3 to TRBJ2-3, with D uncertain. The CDR3 DNA follows: TGTGCCAGCAGTCGCACCGGGCCTCAAAGGGATACGCAGTATTTT. Its translation: CASSRTGPQRDTQYF.